These T cell receptor beta chains were read from a single sample in a study of cytomegalovirus exposure and HLA in healthy donors. Clones were sequenced by immunoSEQ multiplex PCR, and TCRdb holds only the in-frame ones, with some missing. The table records 100,000 or so clones, over 55% of them present only once. Source material: PBMCs. The source is a woman between 25 and 40 years old in good health and CMV-seronegative. Each CDR3 is given with its conserved first and last residue. Each record gives: D gene, CDR3 length, J gene, clone size, V gene, CDR3 protein, CDR3 DNA. The D gene is left open where the match is weak. A row's size may be missing; if present it is once, few, many or a size class.

d_gene: NA; len: 12; j_gene: TRBJ2-7; abundance: NA; v_gene: TRBV18; CDR3aa: CASSPSEDEQYF; CDR3nt: TGTGCCAGCTCACCCTCTGAGGACGAGCAGTACTTC
d_gene: NA; len: 13; j_gene: TRBJ2-7; abundance: NA; v_gene: TRBV9; CDR3aa: CASSPIGSYEQYF; CDR3nt: TGTGCCAGCAGCCCCATCGGCTCCTACGAGCAGTACTTC
d_gene: NA; len: 14; j_gene: TRBJ1-1; abundance: NA; v_gene: TRBV10-3; CDR3aa: CAISVIGVNTEAFF; CDR3nt: TGTGCCATCAGTGTCATCGGGGTGAACACTGAAGCTTTCTTT
d_gene: NA; len: 14; j_gene: TRBJ1-1; abundance: few; v_gene: TRBV2; CDR3aa: CASRTAPSNTEAFF; CDR3nt: TGTGCCAGTAGGACAGCGCCATCGAACACTGAAGCTTTCTTT
d_gene: TRBD1; len: 15; j_gene: TRBJ1-3; abundance: few; v_gene: TRBV7-8; CDR3aa: CASSRGGQGGDTIYF; CDR3nt: TGTGCCAGCAGCAGGGGGGGACAGGGAGGGGACACCATATATTTT
d_gene: TRBD1; len: 13; j_gene: TRBJ1-1; abundance: NA; v_gene: TRBV5-1; CDR3aa: CASSGSGTGEAFF; CDR3nt: TGCGCCAGCAGCGGTTCCGGGACAGGTGAAGCTTTCTTT
d_gene: TRBD1; len: 13; j_gene: TRBJ1-4; abundance: few; v_gene: TRBV15; CDR3aa: CATSLPGTGKLFF; CDR3nt: TGTGCCACCAGTTTACCTGGGACAGGAAAACTGTTTTTT
d_gene: TRBD1; len: 14; j_gene: TRBJ1-4; abundance: once; v_gene: TRBV6-6; CDR3aa: CASKGQGGNEKLFF; CDR3nt: TGTGCCAGTAAGGGACAGGGGGGTAATGAAAAACTGTTTTTT
d_gene: TRBD2; len: 15; j_gene: TRBJ2-7; abundance: NA; v_gene: TRBV6-1; CDR3aa: CASINSGAPSYEQYF; CDR3nt: TGTGCCAGCATTAATAGCGGGGCCCCCTCCTACGAGCAGTACTTC
d_gene: TRBD1; len: 16; j_gene: TRBJ1-4; abundance: NA; v_gene: TRBV28; CDR3aa: CASSYSGSGGLEKLFF; CDR3nt: TGTGCCAGCAGTTACTCGGGGTCAGGGGGACTTGAAAAACTGTTTTTT
d_gene: TRBD2; len: 14; j_gene: TRBJ2-1; abundance: once; v_gene: TRBV29-1; CDR3aa: CSGLGSGTDNEQFF; CDR3nt: TGCAGCGGACTGGGGAGCGGGACTGACAATGAGCAGTTCTTC
d_gene: NA; len: 15; j_gene: TRBJ2-7; abundance: few; v_gene: TRBV10-3; CDR3aa: CAISESDGGGYEQYF; CDR3nt: TGTGCCATCAGTGAGTCTGATGGAGGTGGCTACGAGCAGTACTTC
d_gene: NA; len: 15; j_gene: TRBJ2-2; abundance: few; v_gene: TRBV14; CDR3aa: CASSQDNRVTGELFF; CDR3nt: TGTGCCAGCAGCCAAGACAACAGGGTCACCGGGGAGCTGTTTTTT
d_gene: NA; len: 15; j_gene: TRBJ1-1; abundance: few; v_gene: TRBV10-3; CDR3aa: CAISESKYATDEAFF; CDR3nt: TGTGCCATCAGTGAGTCGAAATACGCGACAGACGAAGCTTTCTTT
d_gene: NA; len: 15; j_gene: TRBJ2-3; abundance: NA; v_gene: TRBV9; CDR3aa: CASSTSGSSTDTQYF; CDR3nt: TGTGCCAGCAGCACCAGCGGGTCTAGCACAGATACGCAGTATTTT
d_gene: TRBD1; len: 12; j_gene: TRBJ2-7; abundance: NA; v_gene: TRBV30; CDR3aa: CAWGQGNYEQYF; CDR3nt: TGTGCCTGGGGACAGGGGAACTACGAGCAGTACTTC
d_gene: NA; len: 14; j_gene: TRBJ1-6; abundance: NA; v_gene: TRBV5-1; CDR3aa: CASSLADFNSPLHF; CDR3nt: TGCGCCAGCAGCTTGGCGGACTTTAATTCACCCCTCCACTTT